One sample yielded the 17 T cell receptor beta chains listed below, sequenced in a study of graft-versus-host responses after intestinal transplantation. The method was immunoSEQ multiplex PCR; TCRdb's version includes in-frame clones alone and lacks a portion of them. The table records over 75,000 clones, approximately 85% of them present only once. Sequencing used PBMCs, obtained 255 days after intestinal transplant. The receptors come from a human patient who received an intestinal transplant, so some T cells may come from the graft donor.

The chain is built from TRBV5-4 and TRBJ1-1; TRBD1 matches at 9 bases. Unmatched junction bases numbered 10, after V lost 4 bases and J lost 6 bases. The germline V gene has CDR1 SGHNT and CDR2 YYREEE (reference sequence). This CDR3 is 15 amino acids long. Here the CDR3 reads CASSPSGQGSAEAFF. The CDR3, as DNA: TGTGCCAGCAGCCCATCCGGACAGGGGAGCGCTGAAGCTTTCTTT. The variable domain in full, with the rest retrieved from reference TRBV5-4 and TRBJ1-1, is ETGVTQSPTHLIKTRGQQVTLRCSSQSGHNTVSWYQQALGQGPQFIFQYYREEENGRGNFPPRFSGLQFPNYSSELNVNALELDDSALYLCASSPSGQGSAEAFFGQGTRLTVV.

This clone was counted a single time. The chain couples TRBV29-1 to TRBJ1-2, with a possible D match to TRBD1 (6 bases). The CDR3 spans 15 residues. Germline V gene lookup returns CDR1 SQVTM and CDR2 ANQGSEA. The V end was cut by 5 bases, the J end by 2 bases, with 18 bases between. This chain's CDR3 is CSVTPGTLSNYGYTF. CDR3 DNA: TGCAGCGTTACTCCCGGGACACTTTCGAACTATGGCTACACCTTC.

The V call is TRBV5-1, the J call TRBJ2-5, with D uncertain. Between the trimmed V and J ends, which lost 0 bases and 5 bases, there was a span of 11 bases. In germline, CDR1 is SGHRS, CDR2 YFSETQ. This CDR3 has 14 amino acids. For the CDR3, the DNA is TGCGCCAGCAGCTTGGGAGCCGTCGGGGAGACCCAGTACTTC. This sequence encodes CASSLGAVGETQYF. The full variable domain, in which reference TRBV5-1 and TRBJ2-5 provide the parts outside the CDR3, is KAGVTQTPRYLIKTRGQQVTLSCSPISGHRSVSWYQQTPGQGLQFLFEYFSETQRNKGNFPGRFSGRQFSNSRSEMNVSTLELGDSALYLCASSLGAVGETQYFGPGTRLLVL.

To note about this clone: Additional DNA sequences in this sample encode the identical CDR3. The chain has TRBV11-2 and TRBJ2-2; no reliable D call. CDR3 size: 12 residues. With 1 base removed from V and 8 bases from J, the gap between germline ends came to 5 bases. CDR1 and CDR2 from the germline V gene are SGHAT and FQNNGV. CDR3 region: CASSLVGGELFF. The CDR3 nucleotides read TGTGCCAGCAGCTTAGTAGGTGGGGAGCTGTTTTTT.

The chain combines TRBV14 with TRBJ2-5, with 10 bases lining up with TRBD2. This CDR3 has 15 amino acids. CDR1 is SGHDN, CDR2 FVKESK, per germline. The V and J ends lost 3 bases and 4 bases, in that order; junction bases with no gene match: 5. The CDR3 DNA is TGTGCCAGCAGCCAGAGCGGGGGGGCTCGAGAGACCCAGTACTTC. Translating it yields CASSQSGGARETQYF.

The chain recombines TRBV4-3 with TRBJ1-2; the D is unclear. Per the germline V gene, CDR1 is LGHNA and CDR2 is YSLEER. CDR3 size: 15 residues. Trimming took 0 bases from V and 5 from J, leaving 13 bases between them. The CDR3: CASSQENRGWYGYTF. DNA for the CDR3: TGCGCCAGCAGCCAAGAGAATCGGGGTTGGTATGGCTACACCTTC.

The chain combines TRBV5-1 with TRBJ2-3, with TRBD2 identical over 7 bases. The CDR3 extends over 12 amino acids. CDR1 SGHRS and CDR2 YFSETQ come from the germline V gene. V was clipped by 3 bases and J by 5 bases; unmatched bases: 0. Written as DNA, the CDR3 is TGCGCCAGCAGCTCGGGAGGAGATACGCAGTATTTT. It is translated as CASSSGGDTQYF. Full variable domain (missing parts from reference TRBV5-1 and TRBJ2-3): KAGVTQTPRYLIKTRGQQVTLSCSPISGHRSVSWYQQTPGQGLQFLFEYFSETQRNKGNFPGRFSGRQFSNSRSEMNVSTLELGDSALYLCASSSGGDTQYFGPGTRLTVL.

This clone came up once. The V gene is TRBV9, the J gene TRBJ1-1; D may be TRBD1 (5 bases). The CDR3 covers 15 residues. In germline, CDR1 is SGDLS, CDR2 YYNGEE. Trimming pared 3 bases from V and 2 bases from J, leaving 14 bases between. DNA of the CDR3: TGTGCCAGCAGCGCCCGGGACGGGGTAAACACTGAAGCTTTCTTT. Translated, it gives CASSARDGVNTEAFF.

The rearrangement links TRBV5-4 to TRBJ2-7; TRBD2 aligns across 11 bases. The J segment lost 3 bases and the V segment lost 0 bases, leaving 5 bases of the junction unmatched. The CDR3 is 16 residues long. Germline V CDR1 and CDR2: SGHNT, YYREEE (reference sequence). CDR3 in DNA: TGTGCCAGCAGCTTGGCGGGGACTAGCGGAGGCTACGAGCAGTACTTC. It translates to CASSLAGTSGGYEQYF.

The J gene is TRBJ1-1, the V gene TRBV4-1, with a weak D call TRBD1 (5 bases). CDR3 length: 14 amino acids. V shed 4 bases and J shed 1 base, with 10 bases lying between them. Germline V gene data show CDR1 as MGHRA and CDR2 as YSYEKL. The DNA of the CDR3 is TGCGCCAGCAGCCTACTCACAGGGAACACTGAAGCTTTCTTT. Translation: CASSLLTGNTEAFF.

This chain joins TRBV6-5 and TRBJ2-7; a possible D gene is TRBD2 (5 bases). CDR3 size: 13 residues. Looked up from germline, CDR1 is MNHEY and CDR2 is SVGAGI. Trimming stripped 8 bases from V and 0 bases from J, with 11 bases between. The CDR3 nucleotides are TGTGCCAGCTCGAGGGCTCTCTCCTACGAGCAGTACTTC. It yields the protein CASSRALSYEQYF.

This clone came up once. The chain recombines TRBV15 with TRBJ1-2; a possible D gene is TRBD1 (6 bases). Deletions cut 0 bases from V and 3 bases from J, with 8 bases between. CDR3 length: 14 amino acids. Germline V gene data show CDR1 as LNHNV and CDR2 as YYDKDF (reference sequence). CDR3 sequence reads: CATSRDPGDYGYTF. The CDR3 coding sequence is TGTGCCACCAGCAGAGATCCAGGGGACTATGGCTACACCTTC.

This clone was seen more than once but under ten times. The V gene is TRBV5-4, the J gene TRBJ2-3; no definite D call. CDR1 is SGHNT and CDR2 is YYREEE in the germline V gene (reference sequence). Between the trimmed V and J ends, which lost 0 bases and 2 bases, there was a span of 13 bases. The CDR3 totals 16 residues. This CDR3 reads CASSLGRNGDTDTQYF. The CDR3 DNA is TGTGCCAGCAGCTTGGGGCGGAATGGGGACACAGATACGCAGTATTTT.

This clone was found once. The rearrangement joins TRBV2 to TRBJ2-5; 9 nucleotides agree with TRBD1. The length of the CDR3 is 13 residues. V trimming: 7 bases; J trimming: 3 bases; junction bases outside the gene matches: 3. Germline V gene lookup returns CDR1 SNHLY and CDR2 FYNNEI. Written as DNA, the CDR3 is TGTGCCAGCACCCGGGACAGGGAAGAGACCCAGTACTTC. This translates into CASTRDREETQYF. Full variable domain (remainder filled in from reference TRBV2 and TRBJ2-5): EPEVTQTPSHQVTQMGQEVILRCVPISNHLYFYWYRQILGQKVEFLVSFYNNEISEKSEIFDDQFSVERPDGSNFTLKIRSTKLEDSAMYFCASTRDREETQYFGPGTRLLVL.

For the CDR3, the DNA is TGCGCCAGCAGCCCGCGACTAGTGTTAATGCCCCAGCATTTT. Amino acid sequence: CASSPRLVLMPQHF. The chain employs TRBV10-2 and TRBJ1-5; the D is unclear. Germline loops: CDR1 WSHSY, CDR2 SAAADI. The V gene lost 6 bases and the J gene lost 9 bases, with 18 bases spanning the gap. CDR3 length equals 14 residues.

The V call is TRBV29-1, the J call TRBJ1-1; 8 bases align to TRBD1. The CDR3 has 9 residues. V lost 6 bases, J lost 10 bases, and 1 base stayed unmatched. Germline loops: CDR1 SQVTM, CDR2 ANQGSEA. The CDR3 nucleotides read TGCAGCGTCGACAGGGGAGCTTTCTTT. Protein sequence: CSVDRGAFF.

The gene calls are TRBV11-3 and TRBJ2-1; 7 bases align to TRBD2. V gave up 3 bases and J gave up 0 bases; unmatched junction bases: 2. The CDR3 runs to 15 residues. Germline V lookup: CDR1 SGHNT, CDR2 YENEEA. CDR3 sequence reads: CASSLTSSSYNEQFF. CDR3 in DNA: TGTGCCAGCAGCTTGACTAGCAGCTCCTACAATGAGCAGTTCTTC.